A single sample is the source of the 11 T cell receptor beta chains below, sequenced in a study of T-cell reconstitution after alpha-beta-depleted transplantation in children. Preparing the TCRbeta library involved the use of unique molecular identifiers. MiXCR, applied by TCRdb to the PCR reads, yields one record per CDR3 protein. The sample shows more than 500,000 distinct CDR3 sequences, 10% to 12% of them seen only once. This specimen consisted of PBMCs, mostly from graft donor cells, obtained 180 days after TCRalphabeta/CD19-depleted stem cell transplant. Every receptor here comes from a female patient between 2 and 15 years old who had a stem cell transplant for aplastic anemia, so the T cells may come from the graft donor.

This clonotype was observed a handful of times. The genes are TRBV6-9 and TRBJ2-7; either TRBD1 or TRBD2 may fit D (5 bases each). Germline CDR1 MNHGY, CDR2 SVAAGI. The CDR3 extends over 14 amino acids. Between the trimmed V and J ends, which lost 6 bases and 2 bases, there was a span of 14 bases. CDR3 sequence: CASSQIMGAYEQYF. Written as DNA, the CDR3 is TGTGCCAGCAGCCAGATCATGGGGGCCTACGAGCAGTACTTC.

The V gene is TRBV18, the J gene TRBJ1-1; a weak D match, TRBD1 (5 bases). CDR1 KGHSH and CDR2 LQKENI come from the germline V gene. This CDR3 has 13 residues. V was trimmed by 3 bases and J by 3 bases, leaving 8 bases between them. The CDR3 spells CASSPRVDTEAFF. CDR3 DNA: TGTGCCAGCTCACCCAGGGTAGACACTGAAGCTTTCTTT.

The chain links TRBV30 to TRBJ1-1, with 7 bases fitting TRBD1. From germline, CDR1 is GTSNPN and CDR2 SVGIG (reference sequence). V dropped 4 bases and J dropped 1; count of bases not matched to a gene: 3. The CDR3 sequence is 13 residues long. For the CDR3, the DNA is TGTGCCTGGACCCGGGACAGGAACACTGAAGCTTTCTTT. Translated, it gives CAWTRDRNTEAFF.

This clonotype was found a few times. The rearrangement uses TRBV16 and TRBJ1-2; D gene ambiguous. With 4 bases removed from V and 0 bases from J, the gap between germline ends came to 6 bases. Germline CDR1 and CDR2: KGHSY and FQNENV. CDR3 length: 13 amino acids. DNA of the CDR3: TGTGCCAGCAGCCCCAACTCTAACTATGGCTACACCTTC. It translates to CASSPNSNYGYTF.

This clonotype was detected many times. The J gene is TRBJ2-2, the V gene TRBV7-2; 10 nucleotides align to TRBD2. CDR3 length equals 15 residues. Losses at the gene ends were 4 bases for V and 9 bases for J; bases not matched to a gene: 8. The germline CDR1 and CDR2 sequences are SGHTA and FQGNSA. The chain's CDR3 is CASSSVSGGARELFF. In DNA form, the CDR3 reads TGTGCCAGCAGCTCCGTCAGCGGGGGGGCAAGGGAGCTGTTTTTT.

This clonotype was recorded many times. At one end the junction does not follow the germline gene, possibly because of a read error. This chain joins TRBV29-1 and TRBJ2-5; the match to TRBD1 covers 8 bases. The CDR3 loop spans 12 amino acids. Germline lookup yields CDR1 SQVTM and CDR2 ANQGSEA. The CDR3 reads CSVEGTGETQYF. CDR3 bases: TGCAGCGTCGAAGGGACAGGAGAGACCCAGTACTTC.

This clonotype was recorded a few times. The chain employs TRBV14 and TRBJ2-3; perhaps TRBD2 as D (6 bases). The length of the CDR3 is 13 residues. Germline lookup yields CDR1 SGHDN and CDR2 FVKESK. Trimming shortened V by 6 bases and J by 5 bases, and 12 bases separated the two germline ends. CDR3 region: CASRMGGVDTQYF. The CDR3 DNA reads as TGTGCCAGCAGAATGGGGGGAGTAGATACGCAGTATTTT.

This clonotype was seen a handful of times. This chain joins TRBV4-3 and TRBJ1-6, with D unresolved. The CDR3 is 18 amino acids. Germline V gene sequence: CDR1 LGHNA, CDR2 YSLEER. V was trimmed by 0 bases and J by 7 bases, leaving 19 bases between them. The CDR3 region has the DNA TGCGCCAGCAGCCAAGATATGGAGGCCAGGAGGTTAAATTCACCCCTCCACTTT. Encoded protein: CASSQDMEARRLNSPLHF.

This clonotype was seen only a few times. The J gene is TRBJ2-1, the V gene TRBV20-1; 7 nucleotides align to TRBD2. This CDR3 spans 15 amino acids. V was pared by 0 bases and J by 8 bases, with 10 bases of the junction left unmatched. Germline V CDR1 and CDR2: DFQATT, SNEGSKA (reference sequence). The CDR3 coding sequence is TGCAGTGCTAGAGATCGTCGACTAGCTAGCGATGAGCAGTTCTTC. It codes for CSARDRRLASDEQFF.

The chain recombines TRBV7-3 with TRBJ2-1; 8 positions match TRBD2. Germline trimming cut 5 bases from V and 4 bases from J; bases unmatched to any gene: 10. Per germline, CDR1 SGHTA and CDR2 FQGTGA. The CDR3 contains 16 residues. Here the CDR3 reads CASSVLPAGAYNEQFF. DNA for the CDR3: TGTGCCAGCAGCGTCCTCCCAGCGGGAGCTTACAATGAGCAGTTCTTC.

A few counts support this clonotype. V usage is TRBV28 and J usage is TRBJ2-1, with TRBD2 identical over 7 bases. The J segment lost 6 bases and the V segment lost 2 bases, leaving 7 bases of the junction unmatched. Germline V gene lookup returns CDR1 MDHEN and CDR2 SYDVKM. This CDR3 is 15 amino acids long. The CDR3 nucleotides are TGTGCCAGCAGTTTAATGCGGGAGCCCCCCAATGAGCAGTTCTTC. As protein: CASSLMREPPNEQFF.